A single T cell receptor (beta chain) is shown here with its context. Its cognate antigen has yet to be identified. No quality values exist for individual bases; no much larger clone is one base distant. The donors belonged to the validation cohort of under 150 subjects, which was separate from the approximately 700-subject first cohort. The sample originates from a study of cytomegalovirus exposure and HLA in healthy donors (dated by TCRdb to about 2017). The study in broad terms: A later analysis indicated that the 90 to 150 validation repertoires were generated on the platform also employed for the approximately 690 repertoires of the first cohort. Besides the first cohort of roughly 700 subjects, a separate validation cohort made up of 120 different subjects was used. To predict cytomegalovirus infection status, the study combined high-throughput TCR immunosequencing, statistical association of individual TCRs with disease status, and machine learning. The aim of the study was to test whether cataloging public T cell receptors could identify signatures of past pathogen exposure. The investigation overall reported the following: The study listed 164 TCR beta chains as associated with cytomegalovirus. In vitro tests confirmed that three of the cytomegalovirus-associated TCR beta chains recognize cytomegalovirus antigens. Most TCR sequences were observed very rarely across donors, whereas some public TCRs were present in many individuals. Of the cluster scores, 85% to 95% were above 0 in a later analysis, which found that TCRs clustered in the first cohort also tended to co-occur in the 120 validation repertoires. The classifier was reported to diagnose cytomegalovirus status with high specificity and sensitivity in both the original cohort and the validation cohort. The authors suggested that the approach could potentially be generalized to other disease states and immunological phenotypes. A later analysis had no HLA typing for the validation cohort, so co-occurrence there was scored across all 130 or so repertoires.

The germline V gene provides CDR1 MNHEY and CDR2 SVGAGI. Cut back by 2 bases and 9 bases, the V and J ends lie 5 bases apart. The CDR3 sequence holds 11 residues, the cysteine and phenylalanine included. Kept here is only the CDR3 DNA, which spans 33 bases and is read in frame from base 1. The protocol used for the library was the immunoSEQ multiplex PCR assay. On the authors' methods: A statistical classification framework was developed to diagnose cytomegalovirus status using the catalog of TCR beta chain sequences. TCRdb retrieved this table from immuneACCESS and kept in-frame rearrangements only. Not all clones are present; in checked studies, unresolved V genes account for under half, and no reason is known for the remainder. V and J calls and clone size follow that table, whereas D and trimming were derived from the DNA. This sample has 95,000 to 150,000 clones in its table, and 70% to 90% of those were observed once. About 1.9% of the sample lies in the top ten.

This receptor was taken from a woman in her late teens or twenties in good health and CMV-seronegative. In this chain, TRBV6-5 is recombined with TRBJ2-1; the D segment cannot be called with confidence. The material sequenced was PBMCs. The DNA reads TGTGCCAGCAGTTACCTCTCTGAGCAGTTCTTC. Its protein is CASSYLSEQFF.